This entry lists 15 T cell receptor beta chains sequenced from one sample in a study of cytomegalovirus exposure and HLA in healthy donors. Primers for the PCR totalled 60 Vbeta and 13 Jbeta. Profiling relied on immunoSEQ multiplex PCR, and the TCRdb table lists in-frame clones only, not all of them. The sample holds approximately 210,000 clones; less than 85% are singletons and the top ten take under 2%. Sample: PBMCs. These receptors originate from a girl aged 5-17 years in good health and CMV-seropositive.

This sequence joins TRBV5-3 and TRBJ2-7; tentative D call: TRBD1 (5 bases). TRBV5-3 is known as an ORF, though its function is uncertain. This CDR3 contains 16 residues. V was pared by 0 bases and J by 3 bases, with 16 bases between. The CDR3 reads CARSLDPWGSSYEQYF. DNA of the CDR3: TGTGCCAGAAGCTTGGATCCCTGGGGCAGTAGCTACGAGCAGTACTTC.

This chain uses TRBV14 with TRBJ2-7, with a tentative D call TRBD1 (6 bases). The CDR3 consists of 13 residues. The V and J ends lost 3 bases and 3 bases respectively, with 9 bases between them. CDR1 and CDR2 (germline): SGHDN, FVKESK. The CDR3 is CASSHNRDYEQYF. In DNA, the CDR3 is TGTGCCAGCAGCCATAACAGGGACTACGAGCAGTACTTC.

The V and J genes are TRBV28 and TRBJ2-7; D is perhaps TRBD1 (5 bases). Looked up from germline, CDR1 is MDHEN and CDR2 is SYDVKM. V was shortened by 3 bases and J by 0 bases, with 9 bases between the two germline ends. CDR3 length: 14 residues. The CDR3 nucleotides are TGTGCCAGCAGTTTGGACATCGTCTCCTACGAGCAGTACTTC. Protein product: CASSLDIVSYEQYF.

V gene TRBV18 combines with J gene TRBJ2-3; perhaps TRBD1 as D (5 bases). Between the trimmed V and J ends, which lost 2 bases and 6 bases, there was a span of 6 bases. The CDR3 runs 12 residues. Looked up from germline, CDR1 is KGHSH and CDR2 is LQKENI. The CDR3 reads CASSPGADTQYF. CDR3 DNA: TGTGCCAGCTCACCAGGGGCCGATACGCAGTATTTT.

The chain links TRBV5-1 to TRBJ1-2, with D hard to call. Germline V lookup: CDR1 SGHRS, CDR2 YFSETQ. The CDR3 covers 14 residues. V gave up 1 base and J gave up 0 bases, with 7 bases separating them. CDR3 nucleotides: TGCGCCAGCAGCTTGTGGGAGACTAACTATGGCTACACCTTC. Translation: CASSLWETNYGYTF.

J is TRBJ2-7 and V is TRBV6-5; maybe TRBD2 (5 bases). CDR1 and CDR2 from the germline V gene are MNHEY and SVGAGI. V was trimmed by 7 bases and J by 3 bases, leaving 16 bases between them. The CDR3 is 14 amino acids. The CDR3 spells CASMMAGLNYEQYF. Here the CDR3 DNA reads TGTGCCAGCATGATGGCCGGACTGAACTACGAGCAGTACTTC.

This clone was seen a few times. V gene TRBV25-1 combines with J gene TRBJ1-3, with a weak D call TRBD1 (6 bases). The germline gives CDR1 MGHDK, CDR2 SYGVNS. The CDR3 has 15 residues. V lost 2 bases to trimming and J lost 0 bases, with 8 bases between them. The CDR3 sequence is CASSEDRPSGNTIYF. In nucleotides, the CDR3 is TGTGCCAGCAGTGAAGACAGGCCCTCTGGAAACACCATATATTTT.

This clone turned up a few times. The rearrangement links TRBV10-3 to TRBJ1-1, with TRBD1 as a possible D gene (6 bases). CDR3 length: 15 amino acids. Trimming shortened V by 3 bases and J by 2 bases, and 13 bases separated the two germline ends. The germline gives CDR1 ENHRY, CDR2 SYGVKD. The CDR3 sequence: CAISERQGPNTEAFF. The CDR3 DNA reads TGTGCCATCAGTGAACGGCAGGGGCCTAACACTGAAGCTTTCTTT.

The chain is built from TRBV11-3 and TRBJ1-1; weak D call: TRBD1 (6 bases). The CDR3 spans 15 residues. Trimming cost V 5 bases and J 6 bases, with 19 bases left between them. Germline assignment: CDR1 SGHNT and CDR2 YENEEA. The CDR3 nucleotides are TGTGCCAGCAGCACTCTCACAGGGTATGTTCCTGAAGCTTTCTTT. It codes for CASSTLTGYVPEAFF.

The chain links TRBV10-1 to TRBJ1-2; D gene ambiguous. Between the trimmed V and J ends, which lost 3 bases and 3 bases, there was a span of 5 bases. Germline loops: CDR1 WNHNN, CDR2 SYGVQD (reference sequence). The CDR3 length is 12 residues. The CDR3, as DNA: TGCGCCAGCAGTGATACGGACTATGGCTACACCTTC. Protein: CASSDTDYGYTF.

The chain employs TRBV30 and TRBJ1-1, with TRBD1 matching 7 bases. With 0 bases clipped from V and 3 bases from J, the junction kept 1 base outside the gene matches. Germline CDR1 and CDR2: GTSNPN and SVGIG (reference sequence). The CDR3 consists of 13 residues. CDR3 sequence: CAWSVRGDTEAFF. For the CDR3, the DNA is TGTGCCTGGAGTGTCAGGGGGGACACTGAAGCTTTCTTT.

The V and J genes are TRBV4-1 and TRBJ1-6; the D is unclear. The germline V gene has CDR1 MGHRA and CDR2 YSYEKL. Trimming cost V 0 bases and J 9 bases, with 6 bases left between them. This CDR3 spans 13 amino acids. CDR3 nucleotide sequence: TGCGCCAGCAGCCAAGAATCGGGTTCACCCCTCCACTTT. Protein sequence: CASSQESGSPLHF.

CDR3 sequence reads: CASSQEGLADQETQYF. CDR3 DNA sequence: TGCGCCAGCAGCCAAGAAGGTCTAGCGGACCAAGAGACCCAGTACTTC. The rearrangement links TRBV4-3 to TRBJ2-5, with TRBD2 matching over 7 bases. The CDR3 spans 16 residues. The germline CDR1 and CDR2 sequences are LGHNA and YSLEER. Losses at the gene ends were 0 bases for V and 0 bases for J; bases not matched to a gene: 4.

The chain has TRBV10-2 and TRBJ1-5; TRBD1 might be the D (5 bases). The CDR3 contains 13 residues. Germline V CDR1 and CDR2: WSHSY, SAAADI. The germline V and J ends were trimmed by 10 bases and 7 bases, with 17 bases remaining between them. The CDR3 is CATFLGVGQPQHF. Written as DNA, the CDR3 is TGCGCCACCTTCTTAGGGGTTGGACAGCCCCAGCATTTT.

V gene TRBV4-2 combines with J gene TRBJ1-5; 7 bases are shared with TRBD1. In germline, CDR1 is LGHNA, CDR2 YNFKEQ. The CDR3 is 16 residues long. The junction had 7 bases not matched to a gene; V was cut back by 0 bases and J by 5 bases. CDR3 sequence reads: CASSQDMGTAHQPQHF. For the CDR3, the DNA is TGTGCCAGCAGCCAAGATATGGGGACAGCTCATCAGCCCCAGCATTTT.